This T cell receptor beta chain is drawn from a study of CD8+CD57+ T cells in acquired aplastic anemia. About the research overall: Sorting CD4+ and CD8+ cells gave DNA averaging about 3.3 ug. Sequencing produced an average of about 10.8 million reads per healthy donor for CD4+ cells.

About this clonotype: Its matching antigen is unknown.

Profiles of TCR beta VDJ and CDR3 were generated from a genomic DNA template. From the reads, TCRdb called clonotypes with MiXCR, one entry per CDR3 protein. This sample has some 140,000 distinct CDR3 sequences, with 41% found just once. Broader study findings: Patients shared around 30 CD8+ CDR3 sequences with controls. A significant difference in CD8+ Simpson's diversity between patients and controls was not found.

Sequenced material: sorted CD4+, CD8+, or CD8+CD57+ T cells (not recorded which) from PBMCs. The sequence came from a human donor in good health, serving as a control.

The CDR3 bases are TGTGCCAGCAGCTTGTTAACAGGGGCTTCTTCACACGAGCAGTTCTTC. It translates to CASSLLTGASSHEQFF. The chain joins TRBV5-4 to TRBJ2-1; the match to TRBD1 covers 7 bases. Per the germline V gene, CDR1 is SGHNT and CDR2 is YYREEE (reference sequence). Trimming at V came to 1 base and at J to 10 bases, leaving 14 bases not matched to a gene. The CDR3 runs to 16 residues.